This T cell receptor beta chain originates from a study of blood T cell repertoires in COVID-19. In the authors' methods: Estimation of nucleated cell counts relied on the amplification of reference gene primers. Data came from immunoSEQ multiplex PCR; TCRdb stores just in-frame clones and leaves some out. The V and J calls and clone size were taken over from that table, and D and trimming were inferred from the DNA. The data contain about 82,000 clones, over 70% of them singletons. From germline, CDR1 is LGHDT and CDR2 YNNKEL (reference sequence). Trimming removed 7 bases from V and 4 bases from J, with 19 bases in between. The CDR3 extends over 15 amino acids.

The chain has TRBV3-1 (or the pseudogene TRBV3-2) and TRBJ1-1; maybe TRBD1 (5 bases). The clonotype originates from a woman between 55 and 75 years old with acute or convalescent COVID-19. The sequenced sample consisted of peripheral blood. The CDR3 reads CASTGLGEGGTEAFF. The CDR3 coding sequence is TGTGCCAGCACCGGATTAGGGGAGGGCGGCACTGAAGCTTTCTTT.